Shown below are 23 T cell receptor beta chains from a single sample sequenced in a study of T cells in Graves' hyperthyroidism and ophthalmopathy (dated by TCRdb to between 2018 and 2021). The receptor library was made with multiplex PCR. TCRdb names Illumina HiSeq 2000 as the instrument used. The TCR beta CDR3 regions were amplified from RNA transcripts. A first-round RT-PCR of the TCR CDR3 used the HTBI primer set with the Qiagen OneStep RT-PCR kit. TCRdb itself trimmed the public reads at Q25 with fastp, ran MiXCR and retained productive beta chains. Rows merge per CDR3 protein into single entries with the most common DNA and genes. A total of about 840,000 distinct CDR3 sequences appear in this sample, around 39% of them only once. The ten largest clones represent over 8% of the sample. The specimen was blood. These receptors were obtained from a man between 18 and 35 years old with Graves' hyperthyroidism.

With respect to this clonotype: One end of the junction does not line up with germline, which may come from a read error. V is TRBV6-1 and J is TRBJ1-3, with D tentatively TRBD1 (6 bases). The germline V gene encodes CDR1 MNHNS and CDR2 SASEGT. The CDR3 runs 16 residues. CDR3 region: CASSPQGLLSGNTTYF. The CDR3 bases are TGTGCCAGCAGTCCACAGGGCCTGCTCTCTGGAAACACCACATATTTT.

J is TRBJ1-1 and V is TRBV4-1, with a weak D call TRBD1 (6 bases). CDR1 MGHRA and CDR2 YSYEKL come from the germline V gene. With 1 base removed from V and 10 bases from J, the gap between germline ends came to 7 bases. CDR3 length equals 11 residues. The CDR3 spells CASSQGTVAFF. CDR3 in DNA: TGCGCCAGCAGCCAAGGGACAGTAGCTTTCTTT.

This clonotype was seen more than once but under ten times. J is TRBJ1-4 and V is TRBV9, with D perhaps matching TRBD1 (5 bases). The V and J ends lost 3 bases and 3 bases respectively, with 12 bases between them. This CDR3 region has 15 residues. Looked up from germline, CDR1 is SGDLS and CDR2 is YYNGEE. The CDR3 here is CASSAGTPPNEKLFF. DNA of the CDR3: TGTGCCAGCAGCGCCGGGACGCCCCCTAATGAAAAACTGTTTTTT.

The chain couples TRBV7-4 to TRBJ1-3, with unresolved D. The CDR3 length is 15 residues. The germline V gene encodes CDR1 SGHVT and CDR2 SQSDAQ. V dropped 2 bases and J dropped 3 bases, with 11 bases sitting between them. Written as DNA, the CDR3 is TGTGCCAGCAGCTTATACAGAGGCGGTGGAAACACCATATATTTT. Translation gives CASSLYRGGGNTIYF. Based on the CDR3 plus reference TRBV7-4 and TRBJ1-3, the full variable domain is GAGVSQSPRYKVAKRGRDVALRCDSISGHVTLYWYRQTLGQGSEVLTYSQSDAQRDKSGRPSGRFSAERPERSVSTLKIQRTEQGDSAVYLCASSLYRGGGNTIYFGEGSWLTVV.

This sequence joins TRBV7-9 and TRBJ2-2; D may be TRBD1 (6 bases). CDR1 is SEHNR and CDR2 is FQNEAQ in the germline V gene (reference sequence). The CDR3 has 16 residues. Trimming cost V 3 bases and J 7 bases, with 18 bases left between them. The CDR3 nucleotides read TGTGCCAGCAGCTTGAACAGGGACCCTCTTCTCGGGGAGCTGTTTTTT. Translating it yields CASSLNRDPLLGELFF.

This sequence joins TRBV19 and TRBJ1-1; D not certain. Germline CDR1 LNHDA, CDR2 SQIVND (reference sequence). The CDR3 is made up of 15 amino acids. V lost 5 bases and J 3 bases, leaving 16 bases between the germline ends. CDR3 amino acids: CASSVSTSSHTEAFF. In DNA, the CDR3 is TGTGCCAGTAGTGTATCGACCTCATCCCACACTGAAGCTTTCTTT.

J is TRBJ2-7 and V is TRBV7-8; 13 positions agree with TRBD2. Germline trimming cut 5 bases from V and 7 bases from J; bases unmatched to any gene: 14. Germline lookup yields CDR1 SGHVS and CDR2 FQNEAQ. The CDR3 covers 17 residues. As DNA, the CDR3 is TGTGCCAGCAGCCTCTGGACTAGCGGGAGTCTGGTTGGGGAGCAGTACTTC. Translating it yields CASSLWTSGSLVGEQYF.

The chain has TRBV7-2 and TRBJ2-7; 9 nucleotides match TRBD1. Trimming took 5 bases from V and 4 from J; bases not matched to a gene: 9. Germline loops: CDR1 SGHTA, CDR2 FQGNSA. CDR3 size: 15 residues. The DNA for the CDR3 is TGTGCCAGCAGCACAGCTGGGACAGGGAGTTACGAGCAGTACTTC. This gives the protein CASSTAGTGSYEQYF.

This clonotype was seen at least ten times. The gene calls are TRBV29-1 and TRBJ2-7; no clear D gene. Trimming took 5 bases from V and 3 from J, leaving 11 bases between them. The CDR3 runs 12 residues. Germline values: CDR1 SQVTM, CDR2 ANQGSEA. The CDR3 coding sequence is TGCAGCGTTTACGACGGATTCTACGAGCAGTACTTC. Amino acid sequence: CSVYDGFYEQYF.

This clonotype showed up many times. This rearrangement joins TRBV15 to TRBJ2-2, with D maybe TRBD1 (6 bases). V was trimmed by 5 bases and J by 8 bases, leaving 21 bases between them. This CDR3 is 16 amino acids long. The germline gives CDR1 LNHNV, CDR2 YYDKDF (reference sequence). Here the CDR3 reads CATSPKGGPLLGELFF. The CDR3, as DNA: TGTGCCACCAGCCCAAAAGGGGGACCTCTCCTGGGGGAGCTGTTTTTT.

The chain has TRBV6-1 and TRBJ1-2; no clear D gene. In germline, CDR1 is MNHNS, CDR2 SASEGT. This CDR3 has 11 amino acids. Between the trimmed V and J ends, which lost 5 bases and 12 bases, there was a span of 13 bases. CDR3 residues: CASSRGGGHTF. The CDR3 DNA follows: TGTGCCAGCAGTCGAGGCGGCGGGCACACCTTC.

This clonotype was counted many times. The J gene is TRBJ1-1, the V gene TRBV19, with D perhaps matching TRBD1 (6 bases). CDR3 length equals 13 residues. Trimming cost V 7 bases and J 3 bases, with 12 bases left between them. The germline CDR1 and CDR2 sequences are LNHDA and SQIVND (reference sequence). CDR3 in amino acids: CASIRDIYTEAFF. The CDR3 DNA is TGTGCCAGTATCCGGGACATATACACTGAAGCTTTCTTT.

This sequence joins TRBV4-3 and TRBJ2-7; possibly TRBD2 for D (6 bases). Trimming removed 7 bases at V and 6 bases at J, with 22 bases between. The length of the CDR3 is 15 residues. The germline CDR1 and CDR2 sequences are LGHNA and YSLEER. CDR3 loop: CASNPRAGGPSEQYF. In DNA form, the CDR3 reads TGCGCCAGCAACCCCCGGGCAGGAGGGCCTAGCGAGCAGTACTTC.

Here the CDR3 reads CASSLDPGGGTYGYTF. CDR3 coding DNA: TGTGCCAGCAGCTTAGACCCTGGAGGGGGCACGTATGGCTACACCTTC. V usage is TRBV11-2 and J usage is TRBJ1-2, with 7 bases matching TRBD1. This CDR3 region has 16 residues. The ends lost 0 bases at V and 5 bases at J; junction bases unmatched: 9. Germline CDR1 reads SGHAT; CDR2 reads FQNNGV. The full variable domain, with the rest looked up from reference TRBV11-2 and TRBJ1-2, is EAGVAQSPRYKIIEKRQSVAFWCNPISGHATLYWYQQILGQGPKLLIQFQNNGVVDDSQLPKDRFSAERLKGVDSTLKIQPAKLEDSAVYLCASSLDPGGGTYGYTFGSGTRLTVV.

This clonotype was counted a few times. A much bigger clone sits one base away, suggesting this may be a read error. This rearrangement joins TRBV7-2 to TRBJ1-3, with a tentative D call TRBD1 (5 bases). The ends were cut back, 3 bases at V and 2 bases at J, with 14 bases in the middle. CDR1 is SGHTA and CDR2 is FQGNSA in the germline V gene. The CDR3 is 16 residues long. The CDR3 spells CASSLTQGRAGNTIYF. The CDR3 nucleotides read TGTGCCAGCAGCTTGACCCAGGGAAGAGCTGGAAACACCATATATTTT.

V is TRBV11-2 and J is TRBJ2-5, with 11 bases lining up with TRBD2. Germline V lookup: CDR1 SGHAT, CDR2 FQNNGV. The CDR3 runs 17 residues. Germline trimming cut 4 bases from V and 2 bases from J; bases unmatched to any gene: 9. CDR3 DNA: TGTGCCAGCAGCTCACCGACTAGCGGGACCCTGCAAGAGACCCAGTACTTC. This codes for CASSSPTSGTLQETQYF. Based on the CDR3 plus reference TRBV11-2 and TRBJ2-5, the full variable domain is EAGVAQSPRYKIIEKRQSVAFWCNPISGHATLYWYQQILGQGPKLLIQFQNNGVVDDSQLPKDRFSAERLKGVDSTLKIQPAKLEDSAVYLCASSSPTSGTLQETQYFGPGTRLLVL.

The chain carries TRBV2 and TRBJ1-2; 11 bases are a match to TRBD1. V trimming: 3 bases; J trimming: 4 bases; junction bases outside the gene matches: 4. Germline CDR1 SNHLY, CDR2 FYNNEI. This CDR3 has 15 amino acids. CDR3 in amino acids: CASSEGTGGLYGYTF. For the CDR3, the DNA is TGTGCCAGCAGTGAGGGGACAGGGGGTCTCTATGGCTACACCTTC.

The CDR3 DNA is TGCGCCAACGAGGGGGAGTACAGCGGGAGTAAGGACGAGCAGTACTTC. Translation gives CANEGEYSGSKDEQYF. V gene TRBV5-1 combines with J gene TRBJ2-7; the match to TRBD2 covers 8 bases. Germline values: CDR1 SGHRS, CDR2 YFSETQ. There are 16 residues in the CDR3. The J segment lost 5 bases and the V segment lost 9 bases, leaving 19 bases of the junction unmatched. Variable domain in full (rest from reference TRBV5-1 and TRBJ2-7): KAGVTQTPRYLIKTRGQQVTLSCSPISGHRSVSWYQQTPGQGLQFLFEYFSETQRNKGNFPGRFSGRQFSNSRSEMNVSTLELGDSALYLCANEGEYSGSKDEQYFGPGTRLTVT.

The chain links TRBV7-2 to TRBJ1-1; D is unresolved. V shed 7 bases and J shed 5 bases, with 14 bases lying between them. There are 13 residues in the CDR3. Germline loops: CDR1 SGHTA, CDR2 FQGNSA. CDR3 region: CASTGAGFTEAFF. The CDR3 DNA sequence: TGTGCCAGCACGGGAGCAGGTTTTACTGAAGCTTTCTTT.

This chain joins TRBV29-1 and TRBJ1-3, with 7 bases matching TRBD1. The germline V gene encodes CDR1 SQVTM and CDR2 ANQGSEA. V was clipped by 6 bases and J by 7 bases; unmatched bases: 3. CDR3 length: 11 amino acids. This CDR3 reads CSVKTGNTIYF. The CDR3 DNA reads as TGCAGCGTGAAGACAGGGAACACCATATATTTT.

This clonotype showed up just a few times. V is TRBV25-1 and J is TRBJ2-5; TRBD2 might be the D (5 bases). This CDR3 contains 14 residues. V lost 7 bases, J lost 0 bases, and 12 bases lay in between. Germline CDR1 and CDR2: MGHDK and SYGVNS. The chain's CDR3 is CASMAGSYQETQYF. CDR3 sequence (DNA): TGTGCCAGCATGGCGGGCTCTTACCAAGAGACCCAGTACTTC.

This clonotype was seen ten or more times. The chain employs TRBV29-1 and TRBJ1-2; no clear D gene. The V end was cut by 4 bases, the J end by 3 bases, with 9 bases between. Germline V lookup: CDR1 SQVTM, CDR2 ANQGSEA. The CDR3 covers 12 residues. The CDR3: CSVVAGDYGYTF. CDR3 nucleotides: TGCAGCGTTGTCGCAGGAGACTATGGCTACACCTTC.

Notes on this clonotype: The CDR3 ends on some other residue instead of the conserved phenylalanine or tryptophan, so this is likely a read error. The CDR3 bases are TGTGCCAGCAGTCACGGAGAGCAGTACTTG. This sequence encodes CASSHGEQYL. V is TRBV28 and J is TRBJ2-7; D is unresolved. This CDR3 has 10 residues. Germline CDR1 MDHEN, CDR2 SYDVKM. V was pared by 5 bases and J by 7 bases, with 6 bases between.